This TCR beta chain is from a study of control samples from healthy donors and cancer patients. Sequencing used immunoSEQ multiplex PCR; TCRdb keeps in-frame clones, though not all of them. The data show roughly 130,000 clones, with approximately 90% seen just once and roughly 8.7% held by the top ten. CDR3 length equals 14 residues. The V and J ends lost 4 bases and 3 bases respectively, with 10 bases between them. CDR1 is LGHDT and CDR2 is YNNKEL in the germline V gene (reference sequence). This chain connects TRBV3-1 (or the pseudogene TRBV3-2) to TRBJ2-1, with D hard to call. This TCR was sampled from a young man in good health. The sequenced sample was blood. The CDR3 bases are TGTGCCAGCAGCCCCATGACGGGCTACAATGAGCAGTTCTTC. Protein: CASSPMTGYNEQFF.